A selection of T cell receptor beta chains follows, all from one sample in a study of shared clonotypes between healthy human individuals. Method: immunoSEQ multiplex PCR; TCRdb's copy keeps in-frame clones and lacks some. The data show around 1.6 million clones, under 99% seen once. The material sequenced was naive CD4+ T cells sorted from blood. These receptors all come from a man aged 25 to 40 in good health. Both conserved end residues are part of each CDR3. A D gene is named only where the DNA matches it firmly. Rows may omit the clone size; those that give it use once, few, many or a size class.

.	TRBV15	.	TRBJ2-7	TGTGCCACCAGCAGAGCCGCCTACTACGAGCAGTACTTC	CATSRAAYYEQYF
.	TRBV29-1	TRBD1	TRBJ2-7	TGCAGCGGCCGACAGGGGCCCTACGAGCAGTACTTC	CSGRQGPYEQYF
.	TRBV10-3	TRBD2	TRBJ2-2	TGTGCCATCAAAGGGCTAGCGGATCCCGGGGAGCTGTTTTTT	CAIKGLADPGELFF
once	TRBV29-1	.	TRBJ2-3	TGCAGCGGGAAAGTCACAGATACGCAGTATTTT	CSGKVTDTQYF
.	TRBV28	.	TRBJ2-1	TGTGCCAGCAGTTTACCCACAGCCAGCTCCTACAATGAGCAGTTCTTC	CASSLPTASSYNEQFF
.	TRBV28	.	TRBJ2-3	TGTGCCAGCAGTTTTAGACTACCTAGCACAGATACGCAGTATTTT	CASSFRLPSTDTQYF
.	TRBV5-1	TRBD2	TRBJ2-5	TGCGCCAGCAGCTTGGCCGGCCCGGGGGGAAAAGAGACCCAGTACTTC	CASSLAGPGGKETQYF
.	TRBV15	.	TRBJ2-7	TGTGCCACCAGCAGAGATTCCGGGGGCGCGGGTTTGTACGAGCAGTACTTC	CATSRDSGGAGLYEQYF
.	TRBV7-9	TRBD2	TRBJ2-7	TGTGCCAGCAGCACCGGACTAGCGGGTGGCTACGAGCAGTACTTC	CASSTGLAGGYEQYF
.	TRBV5-6	.	TRBJ1-5	TGTGCCAGCAGCTGGCGGCCAACCAATCAGCCCCAGCATTTT	CASSWRPTNQPQHF
.	TRBV18	.	TRBJ2-5	TGTGCCAGCTCACCACCGGGTACTAGGGGAGAGACCCAGTACTTC	CASSPPGTRGETQYF
.	TRBV11-2	.	TRBJ2-2	TGTGCCAGCAGCTTATTTTCAGTCCCCGGGGAGCTGTTTTTT	CASSLFSVPGELFF
.	TRBV7-9	TRBD1	TRBJ1-1	TGTGCCAGCAGCCTTCACAAGGGACAGGAAGCTTTCTTT	CASSLHKGQEAFF
.	TRBV10-3	.	TRBJ2-5	TGTGCCATCAGGGATCAGGAAGAGACCCAGTACTTC	CAIRDQEETQYF
.	TRBV5-1	.	TRBJ2-7	TGCGCCAGCAGCTTGGAGGTTAGCGGCACCTCCTACGAGCAGTACTTC	CASSLEVSGTSYEQYF
.	TRBV10-3	TRBD2	TRBJ2-7	TGTGCCATCAGTGGAGCGGGAGAGGACGAGCAGTACTTC	CAISGAGEDEQYF
.	TRBV7-2	.	TRBJ2-1	TGTGCCAGCAGCCCGGCTGGGGACCACAATGAGCAGTTCTTC	CASSPAGDHNEQFF
.	TRBV18	TRBD1	TRBJ2-4	TGTGCCAGCTCACCAGGGACAGGGAAAAACATTCAGTACTTC	CASSPGTGKNIQYF
.	TRBV11-2	TRBD2	TRBJ2-3	TGTGCCAGCAGCTTAGTAGGCGGGAGCGCAGATACGCAGTATTTT	CASSLVGGSADTQYF
.	TRBV5-1	.	TRBJ1-1	TGCGCCAGCAGCCCCGCAGGGGAAGTTGTTTTTACTGAAGCTTTCTTT	CASSPAGEVVFTEAFF
.	TRBV2	.	TRBJ2-7	TGTGCCAGCAGTGAAGAAACACCCAGCTCCTACGAGCAGTACTTC	CASSEETPSSYEQYF
.	TRBV4-3	.	TRBJ1-4	TGCGCCAGCAGCCAAGCAGGGACGGGTCCCCAGGAAAAACTGTTTTTT	CASSQAGTGPQEKLFF
.	TRBV9	TRBD1	TRBJ1-2	TGTGCCAGCAGCCTGGGACAGGGGAATGAAGGCTATGGCTACACCTTC	CASSLGQGNEGYGYTF
.	TRBV13	TRBD2	TRBJ2-2	TGTGCCAGCAGCCTGGGACTAGTGGGGCTTAACGGGGAGCTGTTTTTT	CASSLGLVGLNGELFF
.	TRBV28	.	TRBJ1-2	TGTGCCAGCAGTTTGGCTGGGATCGTCTATGGCTACACCTTC	CASSLAGIVYGYTF
.	TRBV15	.	TRBJ1-1	TGTGCCACCAGCAGAGCCCACACTGAAGCTTTCTTT	CATSRAHTEAFF
.	TRBV2	.	TRBJ2-3	TGTGCCAGCACCGACCTAGTATTACAGTCTAGGGATACGCAGTATTTT	CASTDLVLQSRDTQYF
.	TRBV9	.	TRBJ1-3	TGTGCCAGCAGCTCTCACCCCCAGGCAGGGTCGCGAAACACCATATATTTT	CASSSHPQAGSRNTIYF
.	TRBV7-8	.	TRBJ2-1	TGTGCCAGCAGCTCCGAGAGAGCGTACACGGGGAATGAGCAGTTCTTC	CASSSERAYTGNEQFF
.	TRBV9	.	TRBJ2-5	TGTGCCAGCAGCGTAGAACCATTGGACAGTGCAGAGTACTTC	CASSVEPLDSAEYF
.	TRBV7-8	.	TRBJ2-2	TGTGCCAGCAGCCCAGGCGTGGCGACCCGAGGTGGGGAGCTGTTTTTT	CASSPGVATRGGELFF
.	TRBV10-3	TRBD1	TRBJ2-7	TGTGCCATCAGTGAGCCAGGACAGGGTAGCTCCTACGAGCAGTACTTC	CAISEPGQGSSYEQYF
.	TRBV6-1	.	TRBJ2-3	TGTGCCGGCGCAGGTGGGGATACGCAGTATTTT	CAGAGGDTQYF
.	TRBV29-1	TRBD2	TRBJ2-7	TGCAGCGTTGAGGGGACTAGCGGGAGGGGGTACGAGCAGTACTTC	CSVEGTSGRGYEQYF
.	TRBV30	.	TRBJ2-4	TGTGCCTGGAGTGTAGTTCGTCCCCGGAACATTCAGTACTTC	CAWSVVRPRNIQYF
.	TRBV10-2	TRBD1	TRBJ2-3	TGCGCCATCTACCGGACAGGGGGCGACGATACGCAGTATTTT	CAIYRTGGDDTQYF
.	TRBV9	.	TRBJ2-7	TGTGCCAGCAGCGTAGATGGGGTCCGCGAGCAGTACTTC	CASSVDGVREQYF
.	TRBV7-9	.	TRBJ2-1	TGTGCCAGCAGCTTAGGATGGCGGCGGGATAACAACAATGAGCAGTTCTTC	CASSLGWRRDNNNEQFF
.	TRBV14	.	TRBJ2-2	TGTGCCAGCAGCCAAGATTTTACCCAAAGGACCACCGGGGAGCTGTTTTTT	CASSQDFTQRTTGELFF
once	TRBV25-1	.	TRBJ2-2	TGTGCCAGCAGTGGCCAGGGACATGGGGCCACCGGGGAGCTGTTTTTT	CASSGQGHGATGELFF
.	TRBV5-1	TRBD2	TRBJ2-7	TGCGCCAGCAGTTTAGCGGGAGGCTCCTACGAGCAGTACTTC	CASSLAGGSYEQYF
.	TRBV9	TRBD1	TRBJ2-7	TGTGCCAGCAGCGTAGCCACAGGGGGCTACGAGCAGTACTTC	CASSVATGGYEQYF
.	TRBV28	.	TRBJ2-3	TGTGCCAGCAGTTTAACGGGACTCCACACAGATACGCAGTATTTT	CASSLTGLHTDTQYF
few	TRBV2	.	TRBJ2-7	TGTGCCAGCAGTGAACTAGGGGCTCCGACCTACGAGCAGTACTTC	CASSELGAPTYEQYF
.	TRBV2	TRBD1	TRBJ1-4	TGTGCCAGCACCCGGGACAGTCCTAATGAAAAACTGTTTTTT	CASTRDSPNEKLFF
.	TRBV28	.	TRBJ1-1	TGTGCCAGCAACGGACAGAGGCCTATGGTCACTGAAGCTTTCTTT	CASNGQRPMVTEAFF
.	TRBV9	TRBD2	TRBJ2-3	TGTGCCAGCAGCGTAGTAGGGGGACTAGCGGGAGGAATAGATACGCAGTATTTT	CASSVVGGLAGGIDTQYF
.	TRBV11-2	.	TRBJ2-7	TGTGCCAGCAGCTCGGACGGTATAGCCTACGAGCAGTACTTC	CASSSDGIAYEQYF
.	TRBV19	.	TRBJ1-2	TGTGCCAGTAGTACCTCTCTATCCGACAGCCCAGCTAACTATGGCTACACCTTC	CASSTSLSDSPANYGYTF
.	TRBV9	.	TRBJ2-2	TGTGCCAGCAGCCTGACACTTTGGAACACCGGGGAGCTGTTTTTT	CASSLTLWNTGELFF
.	TRBV6-4	TRBD1	TRBJ2-2	TGTGCCAGTGCCCCCGGGACAGGGTACACCGGGGAGCTGTTTTTT	CASAPGTGYTGELFF
.	TRBV7-3	.	TRBJ2-1	TGTGCCAGCAGCTCGACCATTAATGAGCAGTTCTTC	CASSSTINEQFF
.	TRBV10-1	.	TRBJ2-3	TGCGCCAGCAGTGAATCTTCCCCTACACATACGCAGTATTTT	CASSESSPTHTQYF
.	TRBV6-5	.	TRBJ2-1	TGTGCCAGCAGTCGGGGAAGCTCCTACAATGAGCAGTTCTTC	CASSRGSSYNEQFF
.	TRBV6-6	.	TRBJ1-5	TGTGCCAGCAGTTACTTGACGGGTCAGCCCCAGCATTTT	CASSYLTGQPQHF
.	TRBV21-1	.	TRBJ2-5	TGTGCCAGCAGCAATCAGACAGAAGAGACCCAGTACTTC	CASSNQTEETQYF
.	TRBV15	.	TRBJ1-1	TGTGCCACCAGCAGAGATCTTGGGAACGAAGCTTTCTTT	CATSRDLGNEAFF
.	TRBV28	.	TRBJ1-5	TGTGCCAGCAGTTTAGGTAGGGGTTGGGATCAGCCCCAGCATTTT	CASSLGRGWDQPQHF
.	TRBV7-9	.	TRBJ2-4	TGTGCCAGCAGCCGGGCCCAAAACATTCAGTACTTC	CASSRAQNIQYF
once	TRBV18	.	TRBJ2-7	TGTGCCAGCTCACCTGGCTCCGAGCAGTACTTC	CASSPGSEQYF